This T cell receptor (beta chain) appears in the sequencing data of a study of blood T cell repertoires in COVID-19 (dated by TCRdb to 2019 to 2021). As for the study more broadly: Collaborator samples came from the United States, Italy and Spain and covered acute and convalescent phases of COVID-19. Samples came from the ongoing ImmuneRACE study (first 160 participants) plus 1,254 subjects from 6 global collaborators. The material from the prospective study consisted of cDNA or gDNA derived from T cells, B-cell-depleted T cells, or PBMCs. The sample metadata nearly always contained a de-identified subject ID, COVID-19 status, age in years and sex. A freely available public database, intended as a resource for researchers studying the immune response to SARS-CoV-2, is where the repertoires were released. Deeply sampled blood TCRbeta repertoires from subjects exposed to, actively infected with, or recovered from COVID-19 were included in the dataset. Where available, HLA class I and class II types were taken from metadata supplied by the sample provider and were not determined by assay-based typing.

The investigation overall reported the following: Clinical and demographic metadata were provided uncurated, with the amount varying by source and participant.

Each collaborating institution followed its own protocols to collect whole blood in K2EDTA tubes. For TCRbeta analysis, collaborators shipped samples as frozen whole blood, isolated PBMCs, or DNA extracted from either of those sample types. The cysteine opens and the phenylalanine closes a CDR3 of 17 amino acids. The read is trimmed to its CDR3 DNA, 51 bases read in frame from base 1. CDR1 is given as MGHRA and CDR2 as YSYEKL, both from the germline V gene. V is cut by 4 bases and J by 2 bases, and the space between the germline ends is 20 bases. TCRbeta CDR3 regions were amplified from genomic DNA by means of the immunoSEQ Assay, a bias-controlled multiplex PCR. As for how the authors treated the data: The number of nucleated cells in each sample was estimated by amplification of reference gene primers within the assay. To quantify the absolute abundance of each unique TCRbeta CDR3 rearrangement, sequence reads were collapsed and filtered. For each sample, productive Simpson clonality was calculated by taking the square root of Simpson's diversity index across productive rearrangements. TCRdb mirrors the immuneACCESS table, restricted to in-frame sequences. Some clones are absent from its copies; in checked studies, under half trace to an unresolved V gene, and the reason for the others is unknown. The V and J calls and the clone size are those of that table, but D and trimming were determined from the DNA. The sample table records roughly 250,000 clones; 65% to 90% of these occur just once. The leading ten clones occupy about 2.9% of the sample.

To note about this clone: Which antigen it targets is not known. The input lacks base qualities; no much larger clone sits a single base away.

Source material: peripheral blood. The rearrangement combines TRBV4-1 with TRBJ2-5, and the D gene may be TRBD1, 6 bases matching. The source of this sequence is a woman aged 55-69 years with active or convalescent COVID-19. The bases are TGCGCCAGCAGCCCAGGGGTTGGCGGCTTGAGACAAGAGACCCAGTACTTC. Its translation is CASSPGVGGLRQETQYF.